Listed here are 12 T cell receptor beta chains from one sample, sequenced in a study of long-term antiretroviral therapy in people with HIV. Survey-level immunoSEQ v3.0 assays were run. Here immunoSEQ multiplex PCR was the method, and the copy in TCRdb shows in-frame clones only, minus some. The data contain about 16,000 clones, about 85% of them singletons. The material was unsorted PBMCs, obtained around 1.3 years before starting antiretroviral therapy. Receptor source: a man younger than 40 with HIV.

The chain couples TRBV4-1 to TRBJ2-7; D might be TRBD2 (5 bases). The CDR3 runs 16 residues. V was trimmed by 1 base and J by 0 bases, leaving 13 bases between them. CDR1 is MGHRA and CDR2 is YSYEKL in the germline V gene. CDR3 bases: TGCGCCAGCAGCCAAGCCACTAGTTCCCCCTCCTACGAGCAGTACTTC. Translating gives CASSQATSSPSYEQYF.

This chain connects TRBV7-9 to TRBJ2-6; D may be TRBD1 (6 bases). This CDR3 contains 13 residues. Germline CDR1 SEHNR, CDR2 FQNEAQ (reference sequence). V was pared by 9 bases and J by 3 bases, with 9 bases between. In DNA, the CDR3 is TGTGCCAGTCAGGGGCATGGGGCCAACGTCCTGACTTTC. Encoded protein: CASQGHGANVLTF.

The CDR3 reads CASDPDGSSNQPQHF. The DNA of the CDR3 is TGTGCCAGCGACCCGGACGGATCTAGCAATCAGCCCCAGCATTTT. The J gene is TRBJ1-5, the V gene TRBV19; no clear D gene. CDR3 length: 15 amino acids. Trimming removed 9 bases from V and 0 bases from J, with 15 bases in between. Germline assignment: CDR1 LNHDA and CDR2 SQIVND (reference sequence).

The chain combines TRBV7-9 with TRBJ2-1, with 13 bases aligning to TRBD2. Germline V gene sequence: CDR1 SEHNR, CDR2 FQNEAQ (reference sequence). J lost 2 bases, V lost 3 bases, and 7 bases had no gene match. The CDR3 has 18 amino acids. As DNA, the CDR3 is TGTGCCAGCAGCTTTTTCCAACTAGCGGGAGGGCCCTACAATGAGCAGTTCTTC. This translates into CASSFFQLAGGPYNEQFF.

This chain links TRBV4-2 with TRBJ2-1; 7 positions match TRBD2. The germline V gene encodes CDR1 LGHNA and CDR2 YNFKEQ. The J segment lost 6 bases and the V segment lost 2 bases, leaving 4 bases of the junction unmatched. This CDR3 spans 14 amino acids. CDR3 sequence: CASSQPGLRNEQFF. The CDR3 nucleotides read TGTGCCAGCAGCCAACCGGGACTACGCAATGAGCAGTTCTTC.

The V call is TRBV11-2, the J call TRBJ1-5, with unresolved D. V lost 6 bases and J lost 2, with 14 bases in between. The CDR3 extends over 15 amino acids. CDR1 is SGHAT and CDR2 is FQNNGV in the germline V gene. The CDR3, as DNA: TGTGCCAGCAGTCACGACCGGGCTGGCAATCAGCCCCAGCATTTT. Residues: CASSHDRAGNQPQHF.

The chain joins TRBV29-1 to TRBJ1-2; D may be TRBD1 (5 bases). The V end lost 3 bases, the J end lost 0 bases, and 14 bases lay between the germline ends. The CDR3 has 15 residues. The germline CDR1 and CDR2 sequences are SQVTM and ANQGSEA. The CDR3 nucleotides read TGCAGCGTTGATACAGGTGACACCTCTAACTATGGCTACACCTTC. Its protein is CSVDTGDTSNYGYTF.

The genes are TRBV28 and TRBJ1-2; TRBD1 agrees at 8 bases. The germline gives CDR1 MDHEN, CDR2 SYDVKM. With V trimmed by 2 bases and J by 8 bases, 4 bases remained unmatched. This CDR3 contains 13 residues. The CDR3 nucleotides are TGTGCCAGCAGTTTAAGGACAGGGAGAGGCTACACCTTC. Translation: CASSLRTGRGYTF.

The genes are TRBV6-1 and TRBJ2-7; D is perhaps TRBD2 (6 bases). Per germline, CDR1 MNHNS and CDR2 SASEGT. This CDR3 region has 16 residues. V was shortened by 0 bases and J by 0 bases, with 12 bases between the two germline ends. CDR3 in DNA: TGTGCCAGCAGTGAAGCTTGGGGAGGATTCTCCTACGAGCAGTACTTC. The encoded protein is CASSEAWGGFSYEQYF.

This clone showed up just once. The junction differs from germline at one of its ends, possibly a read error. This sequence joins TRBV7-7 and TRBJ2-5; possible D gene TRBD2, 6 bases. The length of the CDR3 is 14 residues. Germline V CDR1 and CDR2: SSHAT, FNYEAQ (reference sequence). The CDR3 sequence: CASSVTSRGETQYF. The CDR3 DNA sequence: TGTGCTAGCAGCGTAACAAGTCGGGGGGAGACCCAGTACTTC.

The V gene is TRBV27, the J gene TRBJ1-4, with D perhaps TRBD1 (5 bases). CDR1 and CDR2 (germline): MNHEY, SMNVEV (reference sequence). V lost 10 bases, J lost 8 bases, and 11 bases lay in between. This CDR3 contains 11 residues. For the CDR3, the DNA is TGTGCCACCGGAAGGGGAGAAAAACTGTTTTTT. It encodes CATGRGEKLFF.

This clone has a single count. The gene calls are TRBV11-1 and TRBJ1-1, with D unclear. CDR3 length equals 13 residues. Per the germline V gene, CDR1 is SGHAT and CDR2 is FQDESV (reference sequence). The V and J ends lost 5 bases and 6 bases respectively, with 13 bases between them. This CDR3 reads CASSPVRWAEAFF. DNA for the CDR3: TGTGCCAGCAGCCCGGTCCGGTGGGCTGAAGCTTTCTTT.